A single sample gave rise to the 20 T cell receptor beta chains below, sequenced in a study of blood T cell repertoires in COVID-19. Data came from immunoSEQ multiplex PCR; TCRdb stores just in-frame clones and leaves some out. The table shows fewer than 60,000 clones, with around 83% occurring only once. Material for sequencing was peripheral blood. The receptors derive from a man aged 55 to 70 with acute or convalescent COVID-19.

The V and J genes are TRBV7-3 and TRBJ1-3, with 7 bases lining up with TRBD1. Germline values: CDR1 SGHTA, CDR2 FQGTGA. CDR3 length: 16 residues. Trimming at V came to 2 bases and at J to 3 bases, leaving 7 bases not matched to a gene. Here the CDR3 reads CASSLLGGANGNTIYF. CDR3 DNA: TGTGCCAGCAGCTTACTAGGGGGCGCGAATGGAAACACCATATATTTT.

The CDR3 DNA follows: TGTGCCAGCAGTGATCTGGTGGAGGGGTGGCTTGGCTACACCTTC. It translates to CASSDLVEGWLGYTF. The chain carries TRBV6-1 and TRBJ1-2, with D possibly TRBD1 on 5 matching bases. The CDR3 is 15 amino acids. The V end lost 3 bases, the J end lost 7 bases, and 18 bases lay between the germline ends. Germline-derived CDR1 and CDR2 are MNHNS and SASEGT.

The chain is built from TRBV2 and TRBJ1-6; the D is unclear. Between the trimmed V and J ends, which lost 6 bases and 7 bases, there was a span of 16 bases. CDR1 SNHLY and CDR2 FYNNEI come from the germline V gene. This CDR3 contains 15 residues. The chain's CDR3 is CASRRTREVNSPLHF. The CDR3 DNA is TGTGCCAGCAGGAGGACTAGGGAGGTGAATTCACCCCTCCACTTT.

J is TRBJ2-5 and V is TRBV9; TRBD2 matches at 14 bases. The CDR3 is made up of 21 amino acids. J gave up 5 bases and V 3 bases, and 21 bases lay outside the gene matches. Germline loops: CDR1 SGDLS, CDR2 YYNGEE. Here the CDR3 reads CASSANPRGPGLAGGPETQYF. The CDR3 DNA sequence: TGTGCCAGCAGCGCCAATCCACGGGGCCCAGGACTAGCGGGAGGCCCGGAGACCCAGTACTTC.

This chain uses TRBV5-1 with TRBJ1-4, with D perhaps matching TRBD1 (5 bases). Trimming shortened V by 2 bases and J by 6 bases, and 14 bases separated the two germline ends. Germline CDR1 is SGHRS and CDR2 is YFSETQ. The CDR3 is made up of 15 amino acids. As DNA, the CDR3 is TGCGCCAGCAGCTTCAGGACTCCGGGGGATGAAAAACTGTTTTTT. As protein: CASSFRTPGDEKLFF.

This rearrangement joins TRBV5-1 to TRBJ2-3; a weak D match, TRBD2 (6 bases). The CDR3 runs to 15 residues. Germline assignment: CDR1 SGHRS and CDR2 YFSETQ. V was cut by 0 bases and J by 2 bases, with 10 bases left in between. The CDR3 coding sequence is TGCGCCAGCAGCTTGGCCACGGACTACACAGATACGCAGTATTTT. It specifies CASSLATDYTDTQYF.

This CDR3 reads CSVEDGGQGDYEQYF. The CDR3 DNA sequence: TGCAGCGTTGAGGACGGGGGACAGGGAGACTACGAGCAGTACTTC. The genes are TRBV29-1 and TRBJ2-7, with TRBD1 matching over 9 bases. Germline values: CDR1 SQVTM, CDR2 ANQGSEA. This CDR3 is 15 amino acids long. The V and J ends lost 3 bases and 3 bases, in that order; junction bases with no gene match: 9.

The chain couples TRBV5-1 to TRBJ2-5; 7 bases match TRBD2. Germline trimming cut 3 bases from V and 5 bases from J; bases unmatched to any gene: 13. In germline, CDR1 is SGHRS, CDR2 YFSETQ. The CDR3 sequence is 16 residues long. The CDR3 spells CASSSGGTGEGETQYF. CDR3 nucleotides: TGCGCCAGCAGCTCCGGAGGGACCGGGGAGGGGGAGACCCAGTACTTC.

Concerning this clone itself: The sample has other DNA sequences that encode this CDR3 too. The chain employs TRBV2 and TRBJ1-1; 7 nucleotides line up with TRBD1. The CDR3 is 13 residues long. Trimming cost V 5 bases and J 2 bases; bases outside gene matches: 2. From germline, CDR1 is SNHLY and CDR2 FYNNEI. The CDR3 DNA sequence: TGTGCCAGCAGTCGACAGGGAAACACTGAAGCTTTCTTT. Translating it yields CASSRQGNTEAFF.

The CDR3 DNA is TGTGCCAGTAGTAACCGGATAGGGGACAGCTATAGCAATCAGCCCCAGCATTTT. Residues: CASSNRIGDSYSNQPQHF. This chain joins TRBV19 and TRBJ1-5, with TRBD1 matching 7 bases. The CDR3 totals 18 residues. J lost 0 bases, V lost 4 bases, and 12 bases had no gene match. CDR1 and CDR2 (germline): LNHDA, SQIVND (reference sequence). Drawing the rest from reference TRBV19 and TRBJ1-5, the complete variable domain is DGGITQSPKYLFRKEGQNVTLSCEQNLNHDAMYWYRQDPGQGLRLIYYSQIVNDFQKGDIAEGYSVSREKKESFPLTVTSAQKNPTAFYLCASSNRIGDSYSNQPQHFGDGTRLSIL.

About this clone: Germline and junction disagree at one end, which may indicate a read error. The chain uses TRBV15 and TRBJ1-4; D might be TRBD1 (5 bases). This CDR3 region has 14 residues. The germline CDR1 and CDR2 sequences are LNHNV and YYDKDF (reference sequence). This CDR3 is CATRRERGMEKLFF. Here the CDR3 DNA reads TGTGCCACCAGAAGAGAGCGGGGGATGGAAAAACTGTTTTTT. The entire variable domain, with the rest obtained from reference TRBV15 and TRBJ1-4, is as follows: DAMVIQNPRYQVTQFGKPVTLSCSQTLNHNVMYWYQQKSSQAPKLLFHYYDKDFNNEADTPDNFQSRRPNTSFCFLDIRSPGLGDTAMYLCATRRERGMEKLFFGSGTQLSVL.

This chain links TRBV3-1 (or the pseudogene TRBV3-2) with TRBJ2-7; D not resolved. V shed 3 bases and J shed 6 bases, with 9 bases lying between them. The CDR3 length is 12 residues. In germline, CDR1 is LGHDT, CDR2 YNNKEL (reference sequence). This CDR3 reads CASSQAFAEQYF. CDR3 DNA sequence: TGTGCCAGCAGCCAGGCTTTTGCCGAGCAGTACTTC.

The CDR3 spells CASALLGGAGELFF. The DNA for the CDR3 is TGTGCCAGCGCCCTTTTAGGGGGGGCCGGGGAGCTGTTTTTT. V usage is TRBV2 and J usage is TRBJ2-2; D may be TRBD2 (7 bases). V was clipped by 8 bases and J by 6 bases, with 16 bases between them. This CDR3 is built from 14 residues. The germline gives CDR1 SNHLY, CDR2 FYNNEI.

CDR3 DNA: TGTGCCAGCAGTGAAAATCGGGAGGGCAGCAATGAGCAGTTCTTC. As protein: CASSENREGSNEQFF. V usage is TRBV6-4 and J usage is TRBJ2-1, with 8 positions matching TRBD2. Per the germline V gene, CDR1 is MRHNA and CDR2 is SNTAGT. The CDR3 runs to 15 residues. With V trimmed by 3 bases and J by 6 bases, 7 bases remained unmatched.

V gene TRBV9 combines with J gene TRBJ2-5, with TRBD1 matching over 7 bases. Trimming removed 0 bases from V and 5 bases from J; junction bases left unmatched: 4. The CDR3 totals 14 residues. Germline V CDR1 and CDR2: SGDLS, YYNGEE. Here the CDR3 reads CASSVADRPETQYF. The CDR3 DNA reads as TGTGCCAGCAGCGTAGCGGACAGGCCCGAGACCCAGTACTTC.

The V and J genes are TRBV6-5 and TRBJ2-1; 7 nucleotides agree with TRBD2. Per germline, CDR1 MNHEY and CDR2 SVGAGI. CDR3 length: 15 amino acids. Trimming took 7 bases from V and 1 from J; bases not matched to a gene: 7. The CDR3 sequence: CASKVGGQSYNEQFF. As DNA, the CDR3 is TGTGCCAGCAAGGTGGGAGGGCAGTCCTACAATGAGCAGTTCTTC.

The gene calls are TRBV9 and TRBJ2-3, with D hard to call. The V and J ends lost 4 bases and 10 bases respectively, with 10 bases between them. This CDR3 region has 11 residues. CDR1 is SGDLS, CDR2 YYNGEE, per germline. The CDR3 loop is CASSLTGAQYF. CDR3 coding DNA: TGTGCCAGCAGCTTAACCGGTGCGCAGTATTTT.

The chain links TRBV27 to TRBJ1-2, with TRBD1 identical over 7 bases. V lost 0 bases, J lost 8 bases, and 3 bases stayed unmatched. Per the germline V gene, CDR1 is MNHEY and CDR2 is SMNVEV (reference sequence). There are 13 residues in the CDR3. The CDR3 loop is CASSLSGGGGYTF. The CDR3, as DNA: TGTGCCAGCAGTTTATCAGGGGGCGGGGGCTACACCTTC.

This sequence joins TRBV5-1 and TRBJ1-1; TRBD1 aligns across 8 bases. The CDR3 runs 16 residues. Germline CDR1 SGHRS, CDR2 YFSETQ. The J segment lost 2 bases and the V segment lost 4 bases, leaving 10 bases of the junction unmatched. CDR3 amino acids: CASSPWTGRLNTEAFF. The CDR3, as DNA: TGCGCCAGCAGCCCGTGGACAGGGCGACTTAACACTGAAGCTTTCTTT.

This chain joins TRBV29-1 and TRBJ2-7; D is possibly TRBD2 (6 bases). With 1 base removed from V and 5 bases from J, the gap between germline ends came to 15 bases. The length of the CDR3 is 14 residues. The V gene's germline CDR1 is SQVTM and CDR2 ANQGSEA. CDR3 amino acids: CSVEVSGVRNEQYF. The CDR3 region has the DNA TGCAGCGTTGAAGTTTCGGGGGTAAGGAACGAGCAGTACTTC.